The entry below gives a single T cell receptor beta chain sequence along with its context. Its antigen is unidentified. Libraries were prepared by immunoSEQ multiplex PCR; TCRdb keeps only in-frame clonotypes and omits some of them. The sample has 1.6 million or so clones; roughly 96% are singletons. This entry comes from a study of shared clonotypes between healthy human individuals. Notes on the study in general: The researchers took only blood, and tissue repertoires probably look different.

It was into CD45RA+ naive and CD45RA-negative memory subsets that the CD4+ cells were split. The length of the CDR3 is 16 residues. V was trimmed by 5 bases and J by 4 bases, leaving 19 bases between them. CDR1 and CDR2 from the germline V gene are SEHNR and FQNEAQ (reference sequence). This chain links TRBV7-9 with TRBJ2-3, with D hard to call. Sequenced sample: naive CD4+ T cells sorted from blood. The subset denotes: CD45RA+ positively selected. This TCR derives from a man aged 30 to 39 in good health. The CDR3 region has the DNA TGTGCCAGCAGCATCCTCGGATTAGGAGCTCCAGATACGCAGTATTTT. This codes for CASSILGLGAPDTQYF.